This T cell receptor beta chain was captured by sequencing in a study of shared clonotypes between healthy human individuals (TCRdb year 2020). Turning to the overall study: A few men and a couple of women, aged 18 to 49 years, made up the cohort. To estimate repertoire size and how much clonotypes are shared between individuals, the study performed deep sequencing of blood TCR repertoires from a handful of healthy adults. To increase sequencing depth and limit assay-specific biases, TCR repertoire library preparation and sequencing were carried out by different laboratories using diverse techniques. For each donor, CD4 naive and CD4 memory were each given three plates, CD8 naive was given two plates, and CD8 memory was given one plate. Per donor, leukapheresis produced somewhere between about 0.9 and 9.5 billion PBMCs. The research as a whole found: Naive subsets generally had larger estimated clonotype richness than memory subsets. Compared with non-shared clonotypes, clonotypes shared by all four sorted-subset donors had higher generation probabilities. Based on pairwise subsampling, the degree of clonotype sharing among donors was expected to be affected by sequencing depth. Across a handful of donors, approximately 4.9% of naive CD4, approximately 3.5% of naive CD8, 2.3% of memory CD4, and roughly 0.41% of memory CD8 clonotypes were shared. Sampling was restricted to blood, and TCR repertoires in tissues likely differ from the TCR repertoires found in blood. Because the study included only a small number of donors, the genetic and exposure-history diversity represented was limited. Even with the large sequencing depth, rarefaction of the sorted-subset datasets indicated that sequencing was incomplete.

The CDR3 has 11 amino acids, counting the end cysteine and phenylalanine. The read is trimmed to its CDR3 DNA, 33 bases read in frame from base 1. CDR1 and CDR2 were assigned from the germline V gene as SGHRS and YFSETQ. Trimming at the junction amounts to 2 bases on V and 5 bases on J, and the germline ends lie 4 bases apart. Using the deep immunoSEQ assay, TCR CDR3 regions were amplified from genomic DNA by multiplex PCR. For each cell subset, the extracted genomic DNA was distributed evenly across all wells of several immunoSEQ 96-well plates, and each plate served as one replicate. For sorted subsets, each replicate PCR was loaded with approximately 200 ng genomic DNA, equivalent to some 31,000 T cell genomes. Purified libraries were measured with a Qubit 3.0 fluorometer, size-checked on a Bioanalyzer 2100, and measured again with the KAPA Library Quantification kit. A separate single-read 150-cycle Illumina NextSeq 550 flow cell was used to sequence each immunoSEQ 96-well plate. The original pipeline was this. Because only junctional sequences without quality scores were contained in the immunoSEQ output, filtering matching that applied to full-length reads could not be performed. Sequences were annotated with PyIR, a Python wrapper for IgBLAST v1.9, and V/J genes and CDR3 were assigned using IMGT germline references. Reads were filtered out if the reads had weak V/J assignments (E-value above 1e-6), no CDR3, stop codons, out-of-frame junctions, or ambiguous translated residues. A V3J clonotype was defined by an identical inferred V gene, J gene, and CDR3 amino acid sequence. The percentage overlap between two repertoires was calculated by dividing the number of shared unique clonotypes by the size of the smaller repertoire. Three approaches were used to assess repertoire richness: RTK rarefaction, the Chao1 estimator, and Recon v2.1 estimates of unobserved clonotypes. Generation probabilities for all TCRbeta clonotypes obtained by the gDNA method from a handful of donors were computed using OLGA. As stored in TCRdb, this immuneACCESS dataset retains in-frame rearrangements with V and J assigned. A fraction of the clones does not appear; measured against another copy, unresolved V genes explain less than half of the discrepancy, and the remainder lacks a known reason. The DNA was the basis for D and trimming; V, J and clone size are from that table. In all, the sample holds over a million clones, and about 75% of those were seen once. Around 1.5% of the sample is in the top ten clones.

For this clone: The antigen it binds to is not known. No quality values exist for individual bases; no much larger clone is one base distant. Other DNA variants within this sample encode the same CDR3.

Donors were healthy HIV-negative adults with no recently reported acute infections or vaccinations. All donors were Caucasian adults living in Nashville, Tennessee, USA. CD4+ T cells were enriched by magnetic negative selection, after which naive cells were positively selected on CD45RA and the negative fraction was taken as the memory subset. After blood collection by leukapheresis, PBMCs were isolated using Ficoll-Histopaque density gradient centrifugation and then cryopreserved in the vapor phase of liquid nitrogen. Analytical flow cytometry was used to check the purity and quantity of each magnetically sorted T cell population. From each sorted fraction, genomic DNA was isolated and quantified by UV absorbance on a Nanodrop 2000c.

This TCR was sampled from a man younger than 30 in good health. Sequencing was done on a sample of memory CD4+ T cells sorted from blood. Interpreted using the paper, the cell subset or site label stands for: CD45RA-negative fraction. Recombination joined TRBV5-1 with TRBJ2-5, with no confidently assigned D gene. The DNA sequence is given as TGCGCCAGCAGCTTTGGCGAGACCCAGTACTTC. The resulting protein is CASSFGETQYF.